This record concerns one T cell receptor (beta chain) sequence. What it recognizes is unknown. PCR employed 60 Vbeta and 13 Jbeta primers. Method: immunoSEQ multiplex PCR; TCRdb's copy keeps in-frame clones and lacks some. Found here are under 200,000 clones, roughly 75% of them singletons; the top ten hold around 8.3%. These data are taken from a study of cytomegalovirus exposure and HLA in healthy donors. Study conclusions and caveats: It was about 150 TCR beta chains that were listed as cytomegalovirus-associated. The study reported that TCR beta sequences accurately predicted HLA-A and HLA-B alleles in most subjects.

V shed 4 bases and J 0 bases; nucleotides not matched to a gene: 5. The CDR3 has 15 amino acids. Germline-derived CDR1 and CDR2 are MNHNS and SASEGT. The sequence was obtained from a woman aged 40 to 55 in good health and CMV-seropositive. Sequencing input: PBMCs. This chain links TRBV6-1 with TRBJ1-1; 7 bases fit TRBD1. CDR3: CASSVQGPMNTEAFF. In nucleotides, the CDR3 is TGTGCCAGCAGTGTACAGGGGCCAATGAACACTGAAGCTTTCTTT.